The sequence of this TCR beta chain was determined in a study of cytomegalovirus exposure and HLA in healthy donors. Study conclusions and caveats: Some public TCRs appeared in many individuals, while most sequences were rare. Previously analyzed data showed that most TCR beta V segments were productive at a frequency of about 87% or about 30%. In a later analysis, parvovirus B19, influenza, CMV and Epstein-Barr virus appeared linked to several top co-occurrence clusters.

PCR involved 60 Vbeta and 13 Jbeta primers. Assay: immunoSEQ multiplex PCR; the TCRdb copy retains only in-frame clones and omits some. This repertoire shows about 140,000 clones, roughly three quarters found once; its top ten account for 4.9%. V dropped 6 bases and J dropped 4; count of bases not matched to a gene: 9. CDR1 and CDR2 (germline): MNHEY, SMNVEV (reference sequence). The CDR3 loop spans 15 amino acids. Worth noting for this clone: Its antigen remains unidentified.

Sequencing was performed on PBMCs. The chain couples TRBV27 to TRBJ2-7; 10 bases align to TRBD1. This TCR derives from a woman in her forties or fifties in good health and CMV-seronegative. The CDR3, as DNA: TGTGCCAGCAGGGGGGACAGGGGAGGGGGATACGAGCAGTACTTC. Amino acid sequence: CASRGDRGGGYEQYF.